A single sample is the source of the 9 T cell receptor beta chains below, sequenced in a study of cytomegalovirus exposure and HLA in healthy donors. PCR primers comprised 60 Vbeta and 13 Jbeta primers. Sequencing used immunoSEQ multiplex PCR; TCRdb keeps in-frame clones, though not all of them. This sample has some 180,000 clones, with 9.5% found just once. Sequencing was performed on PBMCs. The origin of the receptors is a woman aged 25 to 39 in good health and CMV-seropositive.

V is TRBV19 and J is TRBJ2-7; D is ambiguous. The CDR3 totals 12 residues. Looked up from germline, CDR1 is LNHDA and CDR2 is SQIVND (reference sequence). Trimming shortened V by 5 bases and J by 5 bases, and 10 bases separated the two germline ends. CDR3 amino acids: CASSPGIHEQYF. CDR3 DNA sequence: TGTGCCAGTAGTCCCGGTATCCACGAGCAGTACTTC. Complete variable domain (other parts from reference TRBV19 and TRBJ2-7): DGGITQSPKYLFRKEGQNVTLSCEQNLNHDAMYWYRQDPGQGLRLIYYSQIVNDFQKGDIAEGYSVSREKKESFPLTVTSAQKNPTAFYLCASSPGIHEQYFGPGTRLTVT.

This chain uses TRBV7-9 with TRBJ1-2; D unresolved. The V end was cut by 1 base, the J end by 4 bases, with 13 bases between. CDR1 and CDR2 from the germline V gene are SEHNR and FQNEAQ (reference sequence). The CDR3 covers 15 residues. CDR3 in amino acids: CASSLGSEALYGYTF. The CDR3 coding sequence is TGTGCCAGCAGCTTAGGGTCTGAGGCCCTCTATGGCTACACCTTC.

The rearrangement joins TRBV19 to TRBJ2-1, with 10 nucleotides matching TRBD2. The CDR3 spans 16 residues. CDR1 and CDR2 from the germline V gene are LNHDA and SQIVND (reference sequence). The V gene end was trimmed by 1 base and the J gene end by 3 bases; junction bases not matched to a gene: 3. The CDR3: CASSIVRTSGYNEQFF. CDR3 DNA: TGTGCCAGTAGTATAGTACGGACTAGCGGCTACAATGAGCAGTTCTTC.

This clone was observed a handful of times. This chain joins TRBV6-1 and TRBJ1-4, with D perhaps TRBD1 (6 bases). Germline values: CDR1 MNHNS, CDR2 SASEGT. V lost 4 bases to trimming and J lost 4 bases, with 10 bases between them. The CDR3 length is 14 residues. CDR3 DNA: TGTGCCAGCAGTGGCAGGGGATTTAATGAAAAACTGTTTTTT. Its protein product is CASSGRGFNEKLFF.

V gene TRBV11-1 combines with J gene TRBJ1-2; 9 bases match TRBD1. Germline CDR1 and CDR2: SGHAT and FQDESV (reference sequence). V shed 0 bases, J shed 3 bases, and the junction held 2 bases outside the gene matches. The CDR3 loop spans 15 amino acids. In nucleotides, the CDR3 is TGTGCCAGCAGCTTAGCGGGACAGGGCCACTATGGCTACACCTTC. As protein: CASSLAGQGHYGYTF.

The chain recombines TRBV6-1 with TRBJ1-4; 7 bases align to TRBD1. Germline V lookup: CDR1 MNHNS, CDR2 SASEGT. V lost 1 base to trimming and J lost 5 bases; unmatched junction nucleotides: 7. This CDR3 comprises 16 residues. CDR3 in amino acids: CASSEVQGNPNEKLFF. For the CDR3, the DNA is TGTGCCAGCAGTGAAGTACAGGGGAATCCGAATGAAAAACTGTTTTTT.

This clone was picked up a small number of times. The chain is built from TRBV5-1 and TRBJ2-7; 9 bases agree with TRBD2. The CDR3 has 15 amino acids. V dropped 4 bases and J dropped 0; count of bases not matched to a gene: 5. CDR1 is SGHRS and CDR2 is YFSETQ in the germline V gene. The CDR3 nucleotides read TGCGCCAGCAGCCAACTAGCGGGCAGCTCCTACGAGCAGTACTTC. Protein product: CASSQLAGSSYEQYF.

This clone was observed a handful of times. The chain is built from TRBV6-1 and TRBJ2-1; 9 bases map to TRBD1. After removal of 6 bases from V and 5 bases from J, the junction contained 5 bases not matched to a gene. From germline, CDR1 is MNHNS and CDR2 SASEGT. This CDR3 is built from 14 residues. The CDR3 is CASRTGGVDNEQFF. The CDR3 bases are TGTGCCAGCAGGACAGGGGGGGTCGACAATGAGCAGTTCTTC.

The J gene is TRBJ2-2, the V gene TRBV5-1; D possibly corresponds to TRBD2 (5 bases). Between the trimmed V and J ends, which lost 0 bases and 9 bases, there was a span of 9 bases. This CDR3 has 13 amino acids. Looked up from germline, CDR1 is SGHRS and CDR2 is YFSETQ. The CDR3 DNA sequence: TGCGCCAGCAGCTTGGGTCCGGGGAGGGAGCTGTTTTTT. Its translation: CASSLGPGRELFF. Looking up the rest from reference TRBV5-1 and TRBJ2-2 gives the full variable domain: KAGVTQTPRYLIKTRGQQVTLSCSPISGHRSVSWYQQTPGQGLQFLFEYFSETQRNKGNFPGRFSGRQFSNSRSEMNVSTLELGDSALYLCASSLGPGRELFFGEGSRLTVL.